These 25 T cell receptor beta chains originate from one sample sequenced in a study of memory CD4+ T cells and cytomegalovirus serostatus. Assay: immunoSEQ multiplex PCR; the TCRdb copy retains only in-frame clones and omits some. This table holds around 50,000 clones, 60% to 80% found once. Single viable CD3+CD4+CD8-CD45RO+ cells were sorted as the memory CD4+ T cells. The source material was memory CD4+ T cells from blood. Receptors were obtained from an adult in good health and CMV-seronegative.

The chain combines TRBV2 with TRBJ2-7; 7 nucleotides match TRBD1. The junction had 5 bases not matched to a gene; V was cut back by 0 bases and J by 3 bases. From germline, CDR1 is SNHLY and CDR2 FYNNEI. This CDR3 comprises 15 residues. The CDR3 nucleotides are TGTGCCAGCAGTGAAGCTGGGACAGACTTCTACGAGCAGTACTTC. Its protein is CASSEAGTDFYEQYF.

This clone was seen only once. J is TRBJ1-5 and V is TRBV18; D ambiguous. There are 13 residues in the CDR3. The germline gives CDR1 KGHSH, CDR2 LQKENI. The ends were cut back, 1 base at V and 5 bases at J, with 6 bases in the middle. The CDR3 DNA reads as TGTGCCAGCTCACCACAAAGGGATCAGCCCCAGCATTTT. It translates to CASSPQRDQPQHF.

This clone is a singleton in its sample. The CDR3 loop reads CASSRLVPRQGAYEQYF. For the CDR3, the DNA is TGTGCCAGCAGCCGTCTTGTGCCTCGACAGGGCGCGTACGAGCAGTACTTC. The chain is built from TRBV28 and TRBJ2-7, with 7 bases matching TRBD1. CDR3 length equals 17 residues. Per germline, CDR1 MDHEN and CDR2 SYDVKM. After removal of 6 bases from V and 4 bases from J, the junction contained 18 bases not matched to a gene.

V and J are TRBV10-3 and TRBJ2-1, with 11 bases identical to TRBD2. Germline CDR1 is ENHRY and CDR2 is SYGVKD. The CDR3 is made up of 17 amino acids. Unmatched junction bases numbered 13, after V lost 7 bases and J lost 5 bases. The CDR3 region is CAITDGQRTSGHNEQFF. In nucleotides, the CDR3 is TGTGCCATCACCGATGGTCAAAGGACTAGCGGGCACAATGAGCAGTTCTTC.

This clone was detected once. This chain connects TRBV19 to TRBJ2-2; TRBD2 agrees at 12 bases. J gave up 6 bases and V 3 bases, and 5 bases lay outside the gene matches. The germline gives CDR1 LNHDA, CDR2 SQIVND (reference sequence). The CDR3 spans 16 residues. This CDR3 reads CASSIGLAGGPGELFF. The CDR3 DNA follows: TGTGCCAGTAGTATTGGGCTAGCGGGAGGGCCCGGGGAGCTGTTTTTT.

This clone was observed a handful of times. The rearrangement uses TRBV28 and TRBJ2-2; D remains ambiguous. This CDR3 comprises 12 residues. V lost 3 bases and J lost 9, with 8 bases in between. Germline loops: CDR1 MDHEN, CDR2 SYDVKM. This CDR3 reads CASSLGERELFF. The CDR3 DNA is TGTGCCAGCAGTTTGGGTGAGCGGGAGCTGTTTTTT.

The rearrangement uses TRBV10-3 and TRBJ2-1, with D perhaps given as TRBD1 or TRBD2 (5 bases each). CDR1 is ENHRY and CDR2 is SYGVKD in the germline V gene. The CDR3 consists of 13 residues. V lost 6 bases and J 6 bases, leaving 12 bases between the germline ends. The CDR3 reads CAIRDPGPNEQFF. The DNA of the CDR3 is TGTGCCATCAGAGATCCGGGACCCAATGAGCAGTTCTTC.

Of note for this clone: Other nucleotide sequences in the sample specify the same CDR3. V gene TRBV5-6 combines with J gene TRBJ1-1; D is uncertain. Germline loops: CDR1 SGHDT, CDR2 YYEEEE. The CDR3 is 14 amino acids. Trimming shortened V by 2 bases and J by 0 bases, and 8 bases separated the two germline ends. CDR3 residues: CASSFSDVNTEAFF. The CDR3 DNA sequence: TGTGCCAGCAGCTTTTCCGACGTGAACACTGAAGCTTTCTTT.

The V call is TRBV28, the J call TRBJ1-1; TRBD1 aligns across 10 bases. This CDR3 has 13 residues. The junction had 11 bases not matched to a gene; V was cut back by 6 bases and J by 13 bases. The germline V gene encodes CDR1 MDHEN and CDR2 SYDVKM. This CDR3 reads CASRPGTGDLLFF. DNA for the CDR3: TGTGCCAGCAGACCCGGGACAGGGGATCTGCTTTTCTTT.

This sequence joins TRBV4-2 and TRBJ2-5; either TRBD1 or TRBD2 may fit D (5 bases each). CDR1 and CDR2 (germline): LGHNA, YNFKEQ. The CDR3 length is 14 residues. V was shortened by 4 bases and J by 2 bases, with 11 bases between the two germline ends. In DNA, the CDR3 is TGTGCCAGCAGCCTAACCGGGGCTCAAGAGACCCAGTACTTC. Protein: CASSLTGAQETQYF.

This sequence joins TRBV6-1 and TRBJ2-5; the D gene is possibly TRBD2 (6 bases). V was cut by 5 bases and J by 5 bases, with 12 bases left in between. Germline assignment: CDR1 MNHNS and CDR2 SASEGT. The CDR3 contains 13 residues. The CDR3 region is CASSLLAKETQYF. As DNA, the CDR3 is TGTGCCAGCAGTCTTCTAGCGAAGGAGACCCAGTACTTC.

This chain joins TRBV28 and TRBJ2-7; 7 bases agree with TRBD1. Germline-derived CDR1 and CDR2 are MDHEN and SYDVKM. This CDR3 is built from 12 residues. V gave up 6 bases and J gave up 4 bases; unmatched junction bases: 3. CDR3 in DNA: TGTGCCAGCAGCCCGGGACAGTACGAGCAGTACTTC. Residues: CASSPGQYEQYF.

In its sample, this clone ranks as medium-sized (0.01 to 0.1%). The chain uses TRBV10-3 and TRBJ1-5; 10 nucleotides align to TRBD1. Germline loops: CDR1 ENHRY, CDR2 SYGVKD. Trimming at V came to 4 bases and at J to 6 bases, leaving 9 bases not matched to a gene. The CDR3 extends over 16 amino acids. CDR3 sequence reads: CAISAGTGELGQPQHF. The CDR3 DNA reads as TGTGCCATCAGTGCTGGGACAGGGGAGTTGGGTCAGCCCCAGCATTTT.

This clone was found once. The chain carries TRBV5-1 and TRBJ2-5, with D possibly being TRBD1 (5 bases). CDR3 size: 15 residues. V was clipped by 0 bases and J by 1 base, with 10 bases between them. Germline assignment: CDR1 SGHRS and CDR2 YFSETQ. As DNA, the CDR3 is TGCGCCAGCAGCTTGGGGGTCCAGGGCCAAGAGACCCAGTACTTC. This encodes CASSLGVQGQETQYF.

The table lists this clone with a few counts. The chain carries TRBV19 and TRBJ2-2; weak D call: TRBD1 (6 bases). This CDR3 contains 17 residues. The germline V and J ends were trimmed by 4 bases and 1 base, with 16 bases remaining between them. Germline V gene data show CDR1 as LNHDA and CDR2 as SQIVND (reference sequence). CDR3 loop: CASSRFQGKGNTGELFF. The CDR3 bases are TGTGCCAGTAGTAGATTCCAGGGGAAGGGGAACACCGGGGAGCTGTTTTTT. Full variable domain (remainder filled in from reference TRBV19 and TRBJ2-2): DGGITQSPKYLFRKEGQNVTLSCEQNLNHDAMYWYRQDPGQGLRLIYYSQIVNDFQKGDIAEGYSVSREKKESFPLTVTSAQKNPTAFYLCASSRFQGKGNTGELFFGEGSRLTVL.

The chain is built from TRBV5-5 and TRBJ1-3; 7 bases are a match to TRBD1. J gave up 2 bases and V 4 bases, and 15 bases lay outside the gene matches. Per the germline V gene, CDR1 is SGHKS and CDR2 is YYEKEE (reference sequence). The length of the CDR3 is 18 residues. CDR3 amino acids: CASSRVFKDRVTGNTIYF. The CDR3, as DNA: TGTGCCAGCAGCCGTGTTTTTAAAGACAGGGTCACTGGAAACACCATATATTTT.

The chain links TRBV13 to TRBJ2-4; D may correspond to TRBD1 or TRBD2 (6 bases each). Per the germline V gene, CDR1 is PRHDT and CDR2 is FYEKMQ (reference sequence). V shed 6 bases and J shed 6 bases, with 15 bases lying between them. The CDR3 contains 14 residues. Here the CDR3 reads CASRGRLQGNIQYF. In DNA form, the CDR3 reads TGTGCCAGCAGGGGGAGGTTACAGGGAAACATTCAGTACTTC.

The chain employs TRBV6-4 and TRBJ2-3; D perhaps matches TRBD1 (5 bases). Germline V lookup: CDR1 MRHNA, CDR2 SNTAGT. V was trimmed by 2 bases and J by 6 bases, leaving 12 bases between them. The CDR3 sequence is 14 residues long. CDR3 in amino acids: CASSDQGPRDTQYF. Written as DNA, the CDR3 is TGTGCCAGCAGTGACCAGGGCCCGAGGGATACGCAGTATTTT.

The chain couples TRBV10-3 to TRBJ2-1; the D gene is possibly TRBD2 (5 bases). The V gene lost 10 bases and the J gene lost 6 bases, with 25 bases spanning the gap. Germline V lookup: CDR1 ENHRY, CDR2 SYGVKD. The CDR3 is 16 amino acids. This CDR3 reads CASITSSPGGGNEQFF. CDR3 DNA sequence: TGTGCCAGCATAACCTCTAGCCCGGGTGGAGGCAATGAGCAGTTCTTC.

The chain joins TRBV5-1 to TRBJ1-1, with D possibly TRBD1 on 6 matching bases. This CDR3 is built from 15 residues. Germline CDR1 is SGHRS and CDR2 is YFSETQ. V was clipped by 2 bases and J by 1 base, with 12 bases between them. In nucleotides, the CDR3 is TGCGCCAGCAGCTTCTCCGGGACAACGAACACTGAAGCTTTCTTT. Translated, it gives CASSFSGTTNTEAFF.

The chain is built from TRBV7-8 and TRBJ2-6; D is undetermined. The CDR3 contains 13 residues. The germline V gene has CDR1 SGHVS and CDR2 FQNEAQ. Trimming stripped 5 bases from V and 4 bases from J, with 6 bases between. CDR3 loop: CASSKTGANVLTF. The CDR3 nucleotides are TGTGCCAGCAGCAAGACCGGGGCCAACGTCCTGACTTTC.

The CDR3 DNA sequence: TGTGCTAGTGGTTTGATGGGGCCGACAGATACGCAGTATTTT. It yields the protein CASGLMGPTDTQYF. This chain uses TRBV12-5 with TRBJ2-3; D perhaps matches TRBD1 (5 bases). The CDR3 totals 14 residues. The germline gives CDR1 LGHNT, CDR2 FRNRAP. V was trimmed by 2 bases and J by 3 bases, leaving 9 bases between them.

This sequence joins TRBV13 and TRBJ2-2; D remains ambiguous. The CDR3 runs 16 residues. From germline, CDR1 is PRHDT and CDR2 FYEKMQ (reference sequence). The germline V and J ends were trimmed by 0 bases and 7 bases, with 15 bases remaining between them. CDR3 sequence reads: CASSLGPPGRGGELFF. The CDR3 bases are TGTGCCAGCAGCTTAGGCCCACCCGGGCGCGGCGGGGAGCTGTTTTTT. Complete variable domain (other parts from reference TRBV13 and TRBJ2-2): AAGVIQSPRHLIKEKRETATLKCYPIPRHDTVYWYQQGPGQDPQFLISFYEKMQSDKGSIPDRFSAQQFSDYHSELNMSSLELGDSALYFCASSLGPPGRGGELFFGEGSRLTVL.

The chain couples TRBV11-2 to TRBJ2-3; no clear D gene. The germline V gene encodes CDR1 SGHAT and CDR2 FQNNGV. V shed 1 base and J shed 0 bases, with 8 bases lying between them. The CDR3 sequence is 15 residues long. CDR3 loop: CASSLGRMSTDTQYF. For the CDR3, the DNA is TGTGCCAGCAGCTTAGGACGGATGAGCACAGATACGCAGTATTTT.

The gene calls are TRBV7-3 and TRBJ1-5; no definite D call. Trimming left V 3 bases short and J 3 bases short, with 6 bases between. Germline CDR1 and CDR2: SGHTA and FQGTGA. CDR3 length: 13 residues. The CDR3 DNA sequence: TGTGCCAGCAGCTTTGACCTCAATCAGCCCCAGCATTTT. Translated, it gives CASSFDLNQPQHF. Full variable domain (remainder filled in from reference TRBV7-3 and TRBJ1-5): GAGVSQTPSNKVTEKGKYVELRCDPISGHTALYWYRQSLGQGPEFLIYFQGTGAADDSGLPNDRFFAVRPEGSVSTLKIQRTERGDSAVYLCASSFDLNQPQHFGDGTRLSIL.